These T cell receptor beta chains were read from a single sample in a study of blood T cells in healthy people across ages. TCRdb reanalysed the 5' RACE reads using MiXCR and keeps one entry per CDR3 protein. The table lists roughly 1 million distinct CDR3 sequences, about 25% of them singletons. This same sample was also part of a study on T cells of mothers and their children.

Sequenced input: blood. These receptors all stem from a girl aged 2 to 9 in good health. Each CDR3 is given with its conserved first and last residue. A D gene is named only where the DNA matches it firmly. Part of the rows lack a size; the others show once, few, many or a class for expanded clones.

abundance: NA; j_gene: TRBJ2-5; d_gene: NA; v_gene: TRBV21-1; CDR3aa: CASKVGIFQETQYF; CDR3nt: TGTGCCAGCAAAGTAGGGATCTTTCAAGAGACCCAGTACTTC
abundance: few; j_gene: TRBJ2-7; d_gene: NA; v_gene: TRBV20-1; CDR3aa: CSANSGANYEQYF; CDR3nt: TGCAGTGCTAATTCCGGGGCCAACTACGAGCAGTACTTC
abundance: few; j_gene: TRBJ2-7; d_gene: NA; v_gene: TRBV5-1; CDR3aa: CASSPSNTGRYEQYF; CDR3nt: TGCGCCAGCAGCCCCAGTAACACAGGGCGCTACGAGCAGTACTTC
abundance: NA; j_gene: TRBJ2-3; d_gene: NA; v_gene: TRBV9; CDR3aa: CASSSYGTSDTQYF; CDR3nt: TGTGCCAGCAGCTCGTACGGAACGTCAGATACGCAGTATTTT
abundance: NA; j_gene: TRBJ1-5; d_gene: TRBD1; v_gene: TRBV20-1; CDR3aa: CSAPDRGGQPQHF; CDR3nt: TGCAGTGCCCCCGACAGGGGAGGGCAGCCCCAGCATTTT
abundance: NA; j_gene: TRBJ2-7; d_gene: NA; v_gene: TRBV6-4; CDR3aa: CASGEIHRRDEQYF; CDR3nt: TGTGCCAGCGGAGAAATACATCGACGGGACGAGCAGTACTTC
abundance: NA; j_gene: TRBJ2-7; d_gene: NA; v_gene: TRBV12-3/TRBV12-4; CDR3aa: CASSFGSRYEQYF; CDR3nt: TGTGCCAGCAGCTTCGGGAGTCGCTACGAGCAGTACTTC
abundance: NA; j_gene: TRBJ2-2; d_gene: NA; v_gene: TRBV4-2; CDR3aa: CASSPTLTGELFF; CDR3nt: TGTGCCAGCAGCCCGACACTCACCGGGGAGCTGTTTTTT
abundance: NA; j_gene: TRBJ1-1; d_gene: NA; v_gene: TRBV11-1; CDR3aa: CASSPGTDLRNTEAFF; CDR3nt: TGTGCCAGCAGCCCGGGGACGGACCTGAGGAACACTGAAGCTTTCTTT
abundance: NA; j_gene: TRBJ2-7; d_gene: TRBD1; v_gene: TRBV10-3; CDR3aa: CAISAHLGQASYEQYF; CDR3nt: TGTGCCATCAGTGCCCATCTGGGACAGGCCTCCTACGAGCAGTACTTC
abundance: NA; j_gene: TRBJ1-2; d_gene: NA; v_gene: TRBV29-1; CDR3aa: CSVGLTLDGYTF; CDR3nt: TGCAGCGTTGGACTGACACTTGATGGCTACACCTTC
abundance: NA; j_gene: TRBJ2-2; d_gene: NA; v_gene: TRBV6-1; CDR3aa: CASTRDEGNTGELFF; CDR3nt: TGTGCCAGCACCCGAGACGAGGGGAACACCGGGGAGCTGTTTTTT
abundance: few; j_gene: TRBJ2-5; d_gene: NA; v_gene: TRBV28; CDR3aa: CASSSLRDFRVLSTQYF; CDR3nt: TGTGCCAGCAGTTCTCTGCGGGACTTCCGGGTTCTATCCACCCAGTACTTC
abundance: NA; j_gene: TRBJ1-1; d_gene: NA; v_gene: TRBV7-9; CDR3aa: CASSPGGTAFNTEAFF; CDR3nt: TGTGCCAGCAGCCCCGGGGGCACAGCTTTCAACACTGAAGCTTTCTTT
abundance: NA; j_gene: TRBJ2-3; d_gene: NA; v_gene: TRBV20-1; CDR3aa: CSANIPNESTDTQYF; CDR3nt: TGCAGTGCTAACATTCCCAATGAGAGCACAGATACGCAGTATTTT
abundance: NA; j_gene: TRBJ2-6; d_gene: NA; v_gene: TRBV27; CDR3aa: CASSSRSGANVLTF; CDR3nt: TGTGCCAGCAGTTCTCGCTCTGGGGCCAACGTCCTGACTTTC
abundance: NA; j_gene: TRBJ2-1; d_gene: NA; v_gene: TRBV20-1; CDR3aa: CSAIRNNNEQFF; CDR3nt: TGCAGTGCTATCCGCAATAACAATGAGCAGTTCTTC
abundance: few; j_gene: TRBJ2-1; d_gene: NA; v_gene: TRBV12-3/TRBV12-4; CDR3aa: CASSPYPGAENNEQFF; CDR3nt: TGTGCCAGCAGCCCATATCCAGGGGCGGAGAACAATGAGCAGTTCTTC
abundance: few; j_gene: TRBJ2-2; d_gene: NA; v_gene: TRBV12-3/TRBV12-4; CDR3aa: CASSLRQGGTTGELFF; CDR3nt: TGTGCCAGCAGTTTGCGGCAGGGGGGGACCACCGGGGAGCTGTTTTTT
abundance: many; j_gene: TRBJ2-5; d_gene: NA; v_gene: TRBV3-1; CDR3aa: CASSQETQYF; CDR3nt: TGTGCCAGCAGCCAAGAGACCCAGTACTTC
abundance: NA; j_gene: TRBJ2-2; d_gene: NA; v_gene: TRBV12-3/TRBV12-4; CDR3aa: CASQAGIARNTGELFF; CDR3nt: TGTGCCAGTCAGGCAGGAATTGCTCGGAACACCGGGGAGCTGTTTTTT
abundance: NA; j_gene: TRBJ2-5; d_gene: TRBD1; v_gene: TRBV20-1; CDR3aa: CSARTYYGTGLGETQYF; CDR3nt: TGCAGTGCTAGAACCTATTACGGGACAGGGTTGGGAGAGACCCAGTACTTC
abundance: few; j_gene: TRBJ2-2; d_gene: NA; v_gene: TRBV18; CDR3aa: CASSPQQGITGELFF; CDR3nt: TGTGCCAGCTCACCCCAACAGGGAATCACCGGGGAGCTGTTTTTT
abundance: many; j_gene: TRBJ1-1; d_gene: NA; v_gene: TRBV12-3/TRBV12-4; CDR3aa: CASSFVGNTEAFF; CDR3nt: TGTGCCAGCAGTTTTGTGGGGAACACTGAAGCTTTCTTT
abundance: NA; j_gene: TRBJ2-3; d_gene: NA; v_gene: TRBV7-2; CDR3aa: CASSLGEGHTDTQYF; CDR3nt: TGTGCCAGCAGCTTAGGGGAGGGACACACAGATACGCAGTATTTT
abundance: NA; j_gene: TRBJ2-7; d_gene: NA; v_gene: TRBV27; CDR3aa: CASRHTAAYTYEQYF; CDR3nt: TGTGCCAGCCGTCATACCGCCGCCTATACCTACGAGCAGTACTTC
abundance: NA; j_gene: TRBJ2-5; d_gene: NA; v_gene: TRBV7-9; CDR3aa: CASRTTAEESQYF; CDR3nt: TGTGCCAGCAGGACGACAGCCGAGGAGTCCCAGTACTTC
abundance: NA; j_gene: TRBJ2-3; d_gene: NA; v_gene: TRBV14; CDR3aa: CASSPLPGGTDTQYF; CDR3nt: TGTGCCAGCAGCCCTCTGCCGGGAGGCACAGATACGCAGTATTTT
abundance: NA; j_gene: TRBJ2-5; d_gene: TRBD1; v_gene: TRBV28; CDR3aa: CASGVLGTVLQETQYF; CDR3nt: TGTGCCAGCGGAGTTCTTGGGACAGTCCTACAAGAGACCCAGTACTTC
abundance: NA; j_gene: TRBJ2-2; d_gene: TRBD1; v_gene: TRBV27; CDR3aa: CATRAGQGYYTGELFF; CDR3nt: TGTGCCACTCGAGCGGGACAGGGGTACTACACCGGGGAGCTGTTTTTT
abundance: NA; j_gene: TRBJ1-2; d_gene: NA; v_gene: TRBV28; CDR3aa: CASSTDRDGESYGYTF; CDR3nt: TGTGCCAGCAGTACGGACCGGGACGGCGAAAGCTATGGCTACACCTTT
abundance: few; j_gene: TRBJ1-1; d_gene: NA; v_gene: TRBV6-5; CDR3aa: CASSYGEVTEAFF; CDR3nt: TGTGCCAGCAGTTACGGGGAAGTGACTGAAGCTTTCTTT
abundance: NA; j_gene: TRBJ1-1; d_gene: NA; v_gene: TRBV5-1; CDR3aa: CASSLVGWDTEAFF; CDR3nt: TGCGCCAGCAGCTTGGTCGGGTGGGACACTGAAGCTTTCTTT
abundance: NA; j_gene: TRBJ2-6; d_gene: NA; v_gene: TRBV7-9; CDR3aa: CASSVRFTLAGANVLTF; CDR3nt: TGTGCCAGCAGCGTTCGGTTTACCTTGGCCGGGGCCAACGTCCTGACTTTC
abundance: NA; j_gene: TRBJ1-1; d_gene: NA; v_gene: TRBV12-3/TRBV12-4; CDR3aa: CASRPQGGYTEAFF; CDR3nt: TGTGCCAGCAGACCACAGGGAGGTTACACTGAAGCTTTCTTT
abundance: few; j_gene: TRBJ1-1; d_gene: NA; v_gene: TRBV12-3/TRBV12-4; CDR3aa: CASKGPGATEAFF; CDR3nt: TGTGCCAGCAAGGGCCCGGGGGCCACTGAAGCTTTCTTT
abundance: few; j_gene: TRBJ2-3; d_gene: NA; v_gene: TRBV20-1; CDR3aa: CSAKERVGTDTQYF; CDR3nt: TGCAGTGCTAAGGAGAGAGTGGGCACAGATACGCAGTATTTT
abundance: NA; j_gene: TRBJ1-2; d_gene: NA; v_gene: TRBV18; CDR3aa: CASSPRERYGYTF; CDR3nt: TGTGCCAGCTCACCACGGGAACGCTATGGCTACACCTTC
abundance: NA; j_gene: TRBJ2-3; d_gene: NA; v_gene: TRBV19; CDR3aa: CASSLYGRSSTDTQYF; CDR3nt: TGTGCCAGTAGTTTATATGGGAGAAGCTCGACAGATACGCAGTATTTT
abundance: NA; j_gene: TRBJ2-5; d_gene: NA; v_gene: TRBV7-6; CDR3aa: CASSLTEGVQETQYF; CDR3nt: TGTGCCAGCAGCCTGACGGAGGGGGTTCAAGAGACCCAGTACTTC
abundance: many; j_gene: TRBJ2-5; d_gene: TRBD2; v_gene: TRBV7-2; CDR3aa: CASSLAGGPGETQYF; CDR3nt: TGTGCCAGCAGCTTAGCGGGAGGGCCGGGGGAGACCCAGTACTTC
abundance: few; j_gene: TRBJ2-5; d_gene: TRBD2; v_gene: TRBV6-2/TRBV6-3; CDR3aa: CASSYSIAGVEQETQYF; CDR3nt: TGTGCCAGCAGTTACTCGATAGCGGGCGTCGAACAAGAGACCCAGTACTTC
abundance: once; j_gene: TRBJ2-1; d_gene: NA; v_gene: TRBV28; CDR3aa: CASTRTDSLGNEQFF; CDR3nt: TGTGCCAGCACTAGGACGGACTCCCTAGGGAATGAGCAGTTCTTC
abundance: once; j_gene: TRBJ2-3; d_gene: TRBD1; v_gene: TRBV7-2; CDR3aa: CASSVNRGHTQYF; CDR3nt: TGTGCCAGCAGCGTAAACAGGGGGCATACGCAGTATTTT